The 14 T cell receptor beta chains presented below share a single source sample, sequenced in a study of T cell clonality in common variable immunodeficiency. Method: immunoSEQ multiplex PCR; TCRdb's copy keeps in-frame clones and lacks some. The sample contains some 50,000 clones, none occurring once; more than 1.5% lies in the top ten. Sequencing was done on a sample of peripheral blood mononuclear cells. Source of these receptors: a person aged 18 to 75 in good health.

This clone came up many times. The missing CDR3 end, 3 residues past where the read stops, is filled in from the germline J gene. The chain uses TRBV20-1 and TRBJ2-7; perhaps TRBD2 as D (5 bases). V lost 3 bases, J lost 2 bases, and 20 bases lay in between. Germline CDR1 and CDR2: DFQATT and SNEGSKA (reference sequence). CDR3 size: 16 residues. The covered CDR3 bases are TGCAGTGCTAGCCCCATTTTGGCGGAGGCTACCTACGAG. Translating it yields CSASPILAEATYE. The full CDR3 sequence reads CSASPILAEATYEQYF.

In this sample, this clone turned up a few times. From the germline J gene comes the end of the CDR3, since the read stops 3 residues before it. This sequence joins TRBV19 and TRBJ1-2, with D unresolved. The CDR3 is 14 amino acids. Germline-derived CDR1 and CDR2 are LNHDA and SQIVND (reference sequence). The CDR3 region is CASTGEQYTDTYTF. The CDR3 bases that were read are TGTGCCAGTACCGGGGAACAATACACAGATACC.

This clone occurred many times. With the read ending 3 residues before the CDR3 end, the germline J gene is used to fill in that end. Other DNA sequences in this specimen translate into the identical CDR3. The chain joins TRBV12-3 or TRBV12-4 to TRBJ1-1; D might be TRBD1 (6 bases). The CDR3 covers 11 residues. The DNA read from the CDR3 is TGTGCCAGCAGTTCCAGGGGTGGG. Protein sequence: CASSSRGG. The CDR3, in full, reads CASSSRGGAFF.

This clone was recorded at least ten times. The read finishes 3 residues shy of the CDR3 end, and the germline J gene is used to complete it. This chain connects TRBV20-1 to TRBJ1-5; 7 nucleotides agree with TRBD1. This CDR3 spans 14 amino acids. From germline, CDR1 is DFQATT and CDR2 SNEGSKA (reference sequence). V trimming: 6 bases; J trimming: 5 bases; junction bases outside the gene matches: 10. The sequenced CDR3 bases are TGCAGTGCCAAGGGACAGTATATTGATCAGCCC. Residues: CSAKGQYIDQP. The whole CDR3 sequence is CSAKGQYIDQPQHF.

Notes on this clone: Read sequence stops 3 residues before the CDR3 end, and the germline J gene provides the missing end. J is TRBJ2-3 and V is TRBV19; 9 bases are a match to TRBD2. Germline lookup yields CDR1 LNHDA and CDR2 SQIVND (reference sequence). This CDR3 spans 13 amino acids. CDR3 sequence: CASKGTSLETQYF. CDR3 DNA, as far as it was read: TGTGCCAGTAAGGGGACTAGCCTCGAGACG.

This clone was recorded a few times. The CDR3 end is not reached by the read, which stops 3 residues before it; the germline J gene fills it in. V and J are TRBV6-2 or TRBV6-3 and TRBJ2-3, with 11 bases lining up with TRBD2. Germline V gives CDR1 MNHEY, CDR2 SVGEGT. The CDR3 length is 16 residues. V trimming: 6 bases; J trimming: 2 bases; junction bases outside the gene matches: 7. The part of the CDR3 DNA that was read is TGTGCCAGCAGCTCGCCTAGCGGGGGGCCCACAGATACG. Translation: CASSSPSGGPTDT. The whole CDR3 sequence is CASSSPSGGPTDTQYF.

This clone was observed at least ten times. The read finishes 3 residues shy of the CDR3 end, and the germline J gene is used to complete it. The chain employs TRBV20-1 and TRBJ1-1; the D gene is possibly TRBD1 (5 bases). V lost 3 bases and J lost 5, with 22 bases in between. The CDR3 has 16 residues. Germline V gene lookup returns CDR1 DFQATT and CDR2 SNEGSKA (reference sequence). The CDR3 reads CSARDNKQDFRTEAFF. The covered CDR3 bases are TGCAGTGCTAGGGATAATAAACAGGATTTCAGGACTGAA.

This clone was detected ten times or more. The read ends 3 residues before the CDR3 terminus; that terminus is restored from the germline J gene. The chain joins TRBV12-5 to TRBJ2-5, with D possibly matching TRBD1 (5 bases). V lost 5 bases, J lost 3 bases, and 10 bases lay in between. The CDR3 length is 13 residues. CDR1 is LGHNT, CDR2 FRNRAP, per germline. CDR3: CASGLDIKETQYF. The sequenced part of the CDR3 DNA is TGTGCTAGTGGTCTGGACATCAAAGAGACC.

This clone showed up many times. The CDR3 loop is CASSNPGQGAPEQYF. CDR3 bases read: TGTGCCAGCAGCAACCCCGGACAGGGGGCGCCCGAG. The J gene is TRBJ2-7, the V gene TRBV7-2; 11 positions match TRBD1. Sequencing ends 3 residues short of the CDR3 end; the germline J gene provides the rest. Trimming cost V 5 bases and J 6 bases; bases outside gene matches: 9. This CDR3 is built from 15 residues. Germline V gives CDR1 SGHTA, CDR2 FQGNSA.

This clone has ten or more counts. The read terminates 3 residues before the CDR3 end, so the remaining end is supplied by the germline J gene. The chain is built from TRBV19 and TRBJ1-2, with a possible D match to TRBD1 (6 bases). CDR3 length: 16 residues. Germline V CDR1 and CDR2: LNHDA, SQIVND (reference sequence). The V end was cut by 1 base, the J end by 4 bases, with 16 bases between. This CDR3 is CASSIGPSGGRYGYTF. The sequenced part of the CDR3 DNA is TGTGCCAGTAGTATAGGCCCCTCGGGGGGCCGCTATGGC. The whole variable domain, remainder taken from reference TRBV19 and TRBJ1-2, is DGGITQSPKYLFRKEGQNVTLSCEQNLNHDAMYWYRQDPGQGLRLIYYSQIVNDFQKGDIAEGYSVSREKKESFPLTVTSAQKNPTAFYLCASSIGPSGGRYGYTFGSGTRLTVV.

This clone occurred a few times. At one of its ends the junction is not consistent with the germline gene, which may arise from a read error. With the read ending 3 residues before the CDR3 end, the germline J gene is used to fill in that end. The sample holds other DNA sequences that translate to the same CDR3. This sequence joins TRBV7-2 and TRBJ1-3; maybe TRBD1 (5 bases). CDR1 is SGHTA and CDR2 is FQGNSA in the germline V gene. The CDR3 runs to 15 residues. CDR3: CASSLVDRRGNTIYF. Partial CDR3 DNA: TGTGCCAGCAGCTTAGTAGACAGACGTGGAAACACG. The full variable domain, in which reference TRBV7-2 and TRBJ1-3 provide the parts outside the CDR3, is GAGVSQSPSNKVTEKGKDVELRCDPISGHTALYWYRQSLGQGLEFLIYFQGNSAPDKSGLPSDRFSAERTGGSVSTLTIQRTQQEDSAVYLCASSLVDRRGNTIYFGEGSWLTVV.

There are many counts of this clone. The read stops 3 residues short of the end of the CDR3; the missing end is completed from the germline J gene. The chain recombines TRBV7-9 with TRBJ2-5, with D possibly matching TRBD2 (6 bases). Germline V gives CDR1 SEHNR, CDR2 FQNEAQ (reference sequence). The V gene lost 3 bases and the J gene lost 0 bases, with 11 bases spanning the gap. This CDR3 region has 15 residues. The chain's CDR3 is CASSFAGTYQETQYF. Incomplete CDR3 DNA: TGTGCCAGCAGCTTTGCGGGGACGTACCAAGAGACC.

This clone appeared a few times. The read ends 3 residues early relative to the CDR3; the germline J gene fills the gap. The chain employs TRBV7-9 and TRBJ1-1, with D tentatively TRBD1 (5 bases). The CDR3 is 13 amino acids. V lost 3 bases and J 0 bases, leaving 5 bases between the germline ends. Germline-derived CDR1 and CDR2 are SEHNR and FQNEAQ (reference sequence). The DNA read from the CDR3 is TGTGCCAGCAGCTTGACAGTGAACACTGAA. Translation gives CASSLTVNTE. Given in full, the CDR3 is CASSLTVNTEAFF.

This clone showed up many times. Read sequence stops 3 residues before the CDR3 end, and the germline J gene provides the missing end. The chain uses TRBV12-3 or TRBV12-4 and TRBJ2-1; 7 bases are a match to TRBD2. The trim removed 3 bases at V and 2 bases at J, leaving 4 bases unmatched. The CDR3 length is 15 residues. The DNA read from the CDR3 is TGTGCCAGCAGTTTGATGGGGGGGGCCTACAATGAG. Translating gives CASSLMGGAYNE. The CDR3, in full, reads CASSLMGGAYNEQFF.